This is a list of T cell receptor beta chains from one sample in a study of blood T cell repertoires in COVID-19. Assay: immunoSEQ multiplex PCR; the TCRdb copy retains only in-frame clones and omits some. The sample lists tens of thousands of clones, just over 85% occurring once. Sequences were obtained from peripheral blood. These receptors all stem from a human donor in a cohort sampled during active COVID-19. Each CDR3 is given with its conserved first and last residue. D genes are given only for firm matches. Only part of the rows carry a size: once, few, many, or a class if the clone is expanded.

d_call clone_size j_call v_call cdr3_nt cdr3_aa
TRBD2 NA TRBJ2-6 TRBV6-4 TGTGCCAGCAGTGACCGTGGGGGGGCTGGGGCCAACGTCCTGACTTTC CASSDRGGAGANVLTF
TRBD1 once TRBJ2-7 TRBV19 TGTGCCAGCGGAACTCGGACAGGGGTCCACGAGCAGTACTTC CASGTRTGVHEQYF
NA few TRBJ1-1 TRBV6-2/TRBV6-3 TGTGCCAGCAGTTACCGCGGGAACACTGAAGCTTTCTTT CASSYRGNTEAFF
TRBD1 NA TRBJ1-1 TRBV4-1 TGCGCCAGCAGCCAAGTCCCAGGGGGCACTGAAGCTTTCTTT CASSQVPGGTEAFF
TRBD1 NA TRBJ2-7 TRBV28 TGTGCCAGCAGTTTGGGGACAGGGCGGAGCTCCTACGAGCAGTACTTC CASSLGTGRSSYEQYF
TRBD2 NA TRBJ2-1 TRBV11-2 TGTGCCAGCAGCTTATCCAGCGGGGCCTACAATGAGCAGTTCTTC CASSLSSGAYNEQFF
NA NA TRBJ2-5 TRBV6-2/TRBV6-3 TGTGCCAGCACCCCGGTTGCAAAGGGAGAAGAGACCCAGTACTTC CASTPVAKGEETQYF
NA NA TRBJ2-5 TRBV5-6 TGTGCCAGCAGCTTTCTTCAGGGGATGAAGACCCAGTACTTC CASSFLQGMKTQYF
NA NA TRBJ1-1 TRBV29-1 TGCAGCGTTGGAACAGCTGAAGCTTTCTTT CSVGTAEAFF
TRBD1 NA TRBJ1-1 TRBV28 TGTGCCAGCAGTTTAAAACCGACAGGGCGAGCTTTCTTT CASSLKPTGRAFF
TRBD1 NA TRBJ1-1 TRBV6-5 TGTGCCAGCAGTATTCCGGGACAGACCACTGAAGCTTTCTTT CASSIPGQTTEAFF
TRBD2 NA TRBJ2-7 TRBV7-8 TGTGCCAGCAGCCCCCACAGACGCAGCGGGGATAGCTCCTACGAGCAGTACTTC CASSPHRRSGDSSYEQYF
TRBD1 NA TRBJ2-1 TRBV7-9 TGTGCCAGCAGCTCCAGGTGGCTTGGGGACAGAAACTACAATGAGCAGTTCTTC CASSSRWLGDRNYNEQFF
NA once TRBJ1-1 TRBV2 TGTGCCAGCAGTGTCTCACGCTATAACACTGAAGCTTTCTTT CASSVSRYNTEAFF
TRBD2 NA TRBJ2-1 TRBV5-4 TGTGCGTTGGGCGGGGGGGGATCCAATGAGCAGTTCTTC CALGGGGSNEQFF
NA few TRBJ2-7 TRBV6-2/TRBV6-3 TGTGCCAGCAGTTCACTCAGGGGAGGGCCTCTGGACGAGCAGTACTTC CASSSLRGGPLDEQYF
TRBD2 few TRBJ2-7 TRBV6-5 TGTGCCAGCAGTCGGGGACTAGCAAGCTCCTACGAGCAGTACTTC CASSRGLASSYEQYF
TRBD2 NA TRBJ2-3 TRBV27 TGTGCCAGCAGTTTAAGTCGAGCGGGAGTACCAGATACGCAGTATTTT CASSLSRAGVPDTQYF
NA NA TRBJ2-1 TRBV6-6 TGTGCCAGCAGTGTTATTAGCGGAATATCCTACAATGAGCAGTTCTTC CASSVISGISYNEQFF
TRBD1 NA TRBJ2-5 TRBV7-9 TGTGCCAGCAGCTTCGGACAGGGGGCGGCGGAGACCCAGTACTTC CASSFGQGAAETQYF
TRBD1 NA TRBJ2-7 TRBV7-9 TGTGCCAGCAGCTCGCGGACAGGGGGCTACGAGCAGTACTTC CASSSRTGGYEQYF
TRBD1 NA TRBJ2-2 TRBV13 TGTGCCAGCAGCTTTGGCCCGGGACAGGGTGATACCGGGGAGCTGTTTTTT CASSFGPGQGDTGELFF
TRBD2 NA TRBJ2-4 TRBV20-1 TGCAGTGCTAGTCCGGGACTAGCGGGAGGGCCAGGCATTCAGTACTTC CSASPGLAGGPGIQYF
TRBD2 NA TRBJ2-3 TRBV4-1 TGCGCCAGCAGCCAAGTCGGACTAGCGGACCGAGAAGGTGCAGATACGCAGTATTTT CASSQVGLADREGADTQYF
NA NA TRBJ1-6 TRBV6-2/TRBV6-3 TGTGCCAGCAGCCAGGGGCTTAATTCACCCCTCCACTTT CASSQGLNSPLHF
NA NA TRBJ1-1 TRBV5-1 TGCGCCAGCAGCTTGTTACAGGGGAACACTGAAGCTTTCTTT CASSLLQGNTEAFF
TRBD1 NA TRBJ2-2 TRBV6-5 TGTGCCAGCAGTTACCTGTCGAGGGGGCCGACCGGGGAGCTGTTTTTT CASSYLSRGPTGELFF
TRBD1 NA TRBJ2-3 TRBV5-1 TGCGCCAGCAGCCCCGAAGGGGACAGGGGAGATACGCAGTATTTT CASSPEGDRGDTQYF
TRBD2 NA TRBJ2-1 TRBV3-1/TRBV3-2 TGTGCCAGCAGCCCTCGAGTTCATACTAGCGGGGGCTCCTACAATGAGCAGTTCTTC CASSPRVHTSGGSYNEQFF
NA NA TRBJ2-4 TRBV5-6 TGTGCCAGCAGCTTGGTGTGGACACAGGGAGGGCAAAACATTCAGTACTTC CASSLVWTQGGQNIQYF
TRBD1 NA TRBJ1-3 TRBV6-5 TGTGCCACGTGTACGGACAGGGGGACTGGAAACACCATATATTTT CATCTDRGTGNTIYF
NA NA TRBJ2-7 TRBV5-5 TGTGCCAGCAGCTTGGCCGGAGAGACAGGAACCTACGAGCAGTACTTC CASSLAGETGTYEQYF
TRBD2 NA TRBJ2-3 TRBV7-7 TGTGCCAGCAGCCCGGCATGGAGCGGGAGAGGGGATACGCAGTATTTT CASSPAWSGRGDTQYF
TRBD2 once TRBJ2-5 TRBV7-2 TGTGCCAGCAGCCAAGCTGGCGGCGGGGGGGCCCGCGAGACCCAGTACTTC CASSQAGGGGARETQYF
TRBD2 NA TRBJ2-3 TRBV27 TGTGCCAGCAGTTCACTAGCGGGCCGCACAGATACGCAGTATTTT CASSSLAGRTDTQYF
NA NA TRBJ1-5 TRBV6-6 TGTGCCAGCAGTTACGACGGGATACAGCCCCAGCATTTT CASSYDGIQPQHF
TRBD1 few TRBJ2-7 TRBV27 TGTGCCAGCAGTTTTGGGACAGGGGGCTACGAGCAGTACTTC CASSFGTGGYEQYF